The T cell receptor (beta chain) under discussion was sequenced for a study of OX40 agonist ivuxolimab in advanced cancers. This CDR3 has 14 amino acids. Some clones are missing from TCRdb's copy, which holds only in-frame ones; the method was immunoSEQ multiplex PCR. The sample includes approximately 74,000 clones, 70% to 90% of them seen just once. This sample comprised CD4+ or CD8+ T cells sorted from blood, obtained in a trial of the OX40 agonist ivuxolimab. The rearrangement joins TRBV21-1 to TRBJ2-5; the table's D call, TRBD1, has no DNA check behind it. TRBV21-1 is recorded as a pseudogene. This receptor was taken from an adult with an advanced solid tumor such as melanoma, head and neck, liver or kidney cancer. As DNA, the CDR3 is TGTCTATCAACTCCGGGACAGGGGTATGAGACCCAGTACTTC. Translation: CLSTPGQGYETQYF.